This T cell receptor beta chain was sequenced in a study of blood T cell repertoires in COVID-19 (dated by TCRdb to the early 2020s). Study-wide context: Samples covering the acute and convalescent phases of COVID-19 were provided by collaborators in the United States, Italy and Spain. Where available, HLA class I and class II types were obtained from metadata supplied by the sample provider rather than from assay-based typing. Samples were obtained from the ongoing ImmuneRACE study (first 160 participants) and from about 1,300 subjects provided by 6 global collaborators. The prospective study material was composed of cDNA or gDNA derived from T cells, B-cell-depleted T cells, or PBMCs. The sample metadata nearly always contained a de-identified subject ID, COVID-19 status, age in years and sex. A freely available public database, intended as a resource for researchers studying the immune response to SARS-CoV-2, is where the repertoires were released. Deeply sampled blood TCRbeta repertoires from subjects exposed to, actively infected with, or recovered from COVID-19 were included in the dataset. Study-wide conclusions, independent of this receptor: How much clinical and demographic metadata was included differed by source and by participant, and the metadata was provided uncurated.

The immunoSEQ Assay, a bias-controlled multiplex PCR, was used to amplify TCRbeta CDR3 regions from genomic DNA. The paper's data handling went like this. Nucleated cell counts per sample were estimated from amplification of reference gene primers within the assay. To quantify the absolute abundance of each unique TCRbeta CDR3 rearrangement, sequence reads were collapsed and filtered. Productive Simpson clonality was computed per sample as the square root of Simpson's diversity index over productive rearrangements. In TCRdb, the immuneACCESS table is reduced to in-frame sequences with V and J assigned. These tables do not hold every clone; where another copy was compared, an unresolved V gene accounts for under half, and the others remain unexplained. V and J calls and clone size are copied from that table; D and trimming were computed from the DNA. For this sample the table gives a few hundred thousand clones, of which about 91% were detected only once. The ten largest account for approximately 6.6% of the sample.

Samples from volunteer blood donors who had recovered from COVID-19 were contributed by a second Seattle source. Whole blood was collected in K2EDTA tubes by collaborating institutions according to the institutions' own protocols. For TCRbeta analysis, collaborator samples were shipped as frozen whole blood, as isolated PBMCs, or as DNA extracted from either sample type. Turning to this clone: Its cognate antigen has yet to be identified. Per-base qualities were not stored, and no clone one base away is much larger.

The source is a woman aged 25 to 45 who had recovered from COVID-19. Sample: peripheral blood.

The nucleotide sequence reads TGTGCCAGCCGAAGCACGGGCTCCTATAATTCACCCCTCCACTTT. Its translation reads: CASRSTGSYNSPLHF. The rearrangement joined TRBV28 to TRBJ1-6, with an unclear D gene assignment. Spanning cysteine to phenylalanine, the CDR3 consists of 15 amino acids. Of the read, only the CDR3 DNA is kept; its 45 bases are in frame from base 1. Per the germline V gene, MDHEN is the CDR1 and SYDVKM is the CDR2. Between the V and J ends, shortened by 8 bases and 0 bases respectively, the junction contains 11 bases.